The next 13 T cell receptor beta chains were all read from a single sample in a study of control samples from healthy donors and cancer patients. Clones were read by immunoSEQ multiplex PCR, and TCRdb kept only the in-frame ones, dropping some. The sample carries about 110,000 clones, 90% recorded once. Material: blood. Source of these receptors: a human donor in good health. The donor label of this sample is uncertain.

Details on this clone: Distinct nucleotide sequences in the sample also encode this CDR3. The chain combines TRBV3-1 (or the pseudogene TRBV3-2) with TRBJ1-2, with 8 bases that match TRBD1. Germline lookup yields CDR1 LGHDT and CDR2 YNNKEL (reference sequence). The length of the CDR3 is 13 residues. After removal of 1 base from V and 8 bases from J, the junction contained 3 bases not matched to a gene. The CDR3 loop is CASSQGTGLGYTF. CDR3 DNA: TGTGCCAGCAGCCAAGGGACAGGGTTAGGCTACACCTTC.

The chain uses TRBV24-1 and TRBJ1-3, with 7 positions matching TRBD1. The CDR3 length is 15 residues. V gave up 4 bases and J gave up 1 base; unmatched junction bases: 3. In germline, CDR1 is KGHDR, CDR2 SFDVKD. The CDR3: CATSDPRGSGNTIYF. The CDR3, as DNA: TGTGCCACCAGTGACCCCAGGGGGTCTGGAAACACCATATATTTT.

The chain has TRBV11-2 and TRBJ1-2, with unresolved D. V lost 6 bases and J 8 bases, leaving 16 bases between the germline ends. This CDR3 is built from 13 residues. The germline V gene has CDR1 SGHAT and CDR2 FQNNGV. Here the CDR3 DNA reads TGTGCCAGCAGAATTTCCGTCGGGGAAGGCTACACCTTC. Its translation is CASRISVGEGYTF. Supplemented by reference TRBV11-2 and TRBJ1-2, the full variable domain reads EAGVAQSPRYKIIEKRQSVAFWCNPISGHATLYWYQQILGQGPKLLIQFQNNGVVDDSQLPKDRFSAERLKGVDSTLKIQPAKLEDSAVYLCASRISVGEGYTFGSGTRLTVV.

The chain carries TRBV2 and TRBJ2-7, with D perhaps TRBD1 or TRBD2 (5 bases each). The CDR3 has 13 amino acids. Trimming left V 4 bases short and J 9 bases short, with 16 bases between. Germline V gives CDR1 SNHLY, CDR2 FYNNEI. The CDR3 bases are TGTGCCAGCAGTGGACTACAGGTAGCCGGGCAGTACTTC. It specifies CASSGLQVAGQYF.

This chain joins TRBV6-5 and TRBJ2-3; possibly TRBD1 or TRBD2 for D (5 bases each). The V and J ends lost 5 bases and 2 bases respectively, with 8 bases between them. CDR1 and CDR2 (germline): MNHEY, SVGAGI. The CDR3 consists of 13 residues. This CDR3 reads CASSRGTTDTQYF. The CDR3 DNA sequence: TGTGCCAGCAGTCGGGGCACCACAGATACGCAGTATTTT.

This chain joins TRBV6-5 and TRBJ1-1; D is uncertain. CDR1 MNHEY and CDR2 SVGAGI come from the germline V gene. The V gene lost 3 bases and the J gene lost 1 base, with 12 bases spanning the gap. CDR3 length: 15 residues. The CDR3 nucleotides are TGTGCCAGCAGTTATTCGGGTACAGCGAACACTGAAGCTTTCTTT. Translated: CASSYSGTANTEAFF.

This sequence joins TRBV12-3 or TRBV12-4 and TRBJ1-5; perhaps TRBD1 as D (6 bases). The germline V and J ends were trimmed by 7 bases and 7 bases, with 14 bases remaining between them. The CDR3 spans 13 residues. The CDR3 here is CASTLDSEQPQHF. The CDR3 region has the DNA TGTGCCAGCACCCTGGACAGTGAACAGCCCCAGCATTTT.

V usage is TRBV18 and J usage is TRBJ1-1; TRBD1 agrees at 12 bases. Germline trimming cut 3 bases from V and 11 bases from J; bases unmatched to any gene: 7. The CDR3 runs 14 residues. Germline CDR1 reads KGHSH; CDR2 reads LQKENI. The CDR3 DNA reads TGTGCCAGCTCACCGGGACAGGGGGCCGATAAGGCTTTCTTT. Amino acid sequence: CASSPGQGADKAFF.

The chain carries TRBV28 and TRBJ2-1; D not resolved. CDR1 is MDHEN, CDR2 SYDVKM, per germline. V was shortened by 2 bases and J by 8 bases, with 7 bases between the two germline ends. CDR3 length: 12 residues. The CDR3 here is CASSLTSYEQFF. CDR3 bases: TGTGCCAGCAGTTTAACCAGCTATGAGCAGTTCTTC. Looking up the rest from reference TRBV28 and TRBJ2-1 gives the full variable domain: DVKVTQSSRYLVKRTGEKVFLECVQDMDHENMFWYRQDPGLGLRLIYFSYDVKMKEKGDIPEGYSVSREKKERFSLILESASTNQTSMYLCASSLTSYEQFFGPGTRLTVL.

This chain links TRBV10-3 with TRBJ1-1; D ambiguous. Germline V gives CDR1 ENHRY, CDR2 SYGVKD. V shed 7 bases and J shed 6 bases, with 15 bases lying between them. The CDR3 is 13 amino acids. CDR3 residues: CAITPQGGSEAFF. In DNA form, the CDR3 reads TGTGCCATCACCCCCCAAGGAGGCTCTGAAGCTTTCTTT.

V is TRBV6-5 and J is TRBJ2-3, with TRBD1 as a possible D gene (6 bases). From germline, CDR1 is MNHEY and CDR2 SVGAGI. Trimming left V 8 bases short and J 2 bases short, with 14 bases between. The CDR3 runs to 14 residues. The CDR3: CASAGTSNTDTQYF. DNA of the CDR3: TGTGCCAGCGCCGGGACATCCAACACAGATACGCAGTATTTT.

As DNA, the CDR3 is TGTGCCAGCAGCATGCTCGGGGGGCCCGATGAGCAGTTCTTC. Translated, it gives CASSMLGGPDEQFF. The chain combines TRBV5-4 with TRBJ2-1, with a tentative D call TRBD2 (7 bases). The CDR3 consists of 14 residues. Trimming removed 4 bases from V and 8 bases from J, with 16 bases in between. CDR1 and CDR2 (germline): SGHNT, YYREEE (reference sequence).

This sequence joins TRBV5-4 and TRBJ2-7; 7 bases align to TRBD2. Unmatched junction bases numbered 4, after V lost 4 bases and J lost 0 bases. Germline CDR1 and CDR2: SGHNT and YYREEE (reference sequence). This CDR3 has 14 residues. The CDR3 DNA is TGTGCCAGCAGCGAGCGGGGTTACTCCTACGAGCAGTACGTC. This gives the protein CASSERGYSYEQYV.